Included here is one T cell receptor beta chain sequence, with context. Then a second PCR, running roughly 6 to 11 cycles, was carried out with a sample-barcoded 5' primer and a J-beta primer mix. TCRdb analysed the 5' RACE reads with MiXCR anew, one entry per CDR3 protein. Among about 1.6 million distinct CDR3 sequences listed, about 35% were seen once. This entry is derived from a study of blood T cells in healthy people across ages. The CDR3 has 13 residues. From germline, CDR1 is SGHTA and CDR2 FQGTGA. V was shortened by 5 bases and J by 6 bases, with 14 bases between the two germline ends. The V gene is TRBV7-3, the J gene TRBJ2-7; D is unresolved. What was sequenced was blood. This clonotype was sampled from a woman aged 25-40 years in good health. The CDR3 DNA reads TGTGCCAGCAGCCCCTCCCCGGCCGCCGAGCAGTACTTC. It specifies CASSPSPAAEQYF. Drawing the rest from reference TRBV7-3 and TRBJ2-7, the complete variable domain is GAGVSQTPSNKVTEKGKYVELRCDPISGHTALYWYRQSLGQGPEFLIYFQGTGAADDSGLPNDRFFAVRPEGSVSTLKIQRTERGDSAVYLCASSPSPAAEQYFGPGTRLTVT.